These 9 T cell receptor beta chains were all obtained from the same sample, sequenced in a study of blood T cell repertoires in COVID-19. Assay: immunoSEQ multiplex PCR; the TCRdb copy retains only in-frame clones and omits some. The data show fewer than 250,000 clones, roughly four fifths seen once. The sequenced sample was PBMCs or T cells enriched from blood (not recorded which). The source is a woman in her 50s who had been exposed to COVID-19.

The table lists this clone with a few counts. The chain joins TRBV5-6 to TRBJ2-1; 8 nucleotides match TRBD2. CDR1 and CDR2 (germline): SGHDT, YYEEEE. The length of the CDR3 is 15 residues. Unmatched junction bases numbered 3, after V lost 0 bases and J lost 4 bases. The CDR3 bases are TGTGCCAGCAGCTTGGCCAGCGGGGGATACAATGAGCAGTTCTTC. Translated, it gives CASSLASGGYNEQFF. The full variable domain, its missing parts supplied by reference TRBV5-6 and TRBJ2-1, is DAGVTQSPTHLIKTRGQQVTLRCSPKSGHDTVSWYQQALGQGPQFIFQYYEEEERQRGNFPDRFSGHQFPNYSSELNVNALLLGDSALYLCASSLASGGYNEQFFGPGTRLTVL.

The chain is built from TRBV5-4 and TRBJ2-3, with D possibly being TRBD1 (7 bases). With 4 bases removed from V and 5 bases from J, the gap between germline ends came to 14 bases. Germline V lookup: CDR1 SGHNT, CDR2 YYREEE (reference sequence). This CDR3 region has 14 residues. CDR3 protein: CASSASGGRDTQYF. The CDR3 DNA is TGTGCCAGCAGCGCCTCAGGGGGGAGAGATACGCAGTATTTT.

The chain employs TRBV6-1 and TRBJ1-1, with 8 bases that match TRBD1. The CDR3 is 16 residues long. The V and J ends lost 2 bases and 5 bases, in that order; junction bases with no gene match: 10. The germline V gene encodes CDR1 MNHNS and CDR2 SASEGT. The CDR3 sequence: CASSERQGSPITEAFF. CDR3 coding DNA: TGTGCCAGCAGTGAAAGACAGGGGAGCCCGATTACTGAAGCTTTCTTT.

The chain uses TRBV18 and TRBJ1-4; unclear D gene. CDR1 and CDR2 (germline): KGHSH, LQKENI. V was pared by 3 bases and J by 8 bases, with 16 bases between. The CDR3 runs to 15 residues. CDR3 bases: TGTGCCAGCTCACCTGAGGTCGCCTTTGGCGAAAAACTGTTTTTT. Protein product: CASSPEVAFGEKLFF.

In regard to this clone: This sample includes further DNA sequences coding for the same CDR3. The V and J genes are TRBV29-1 and TRBJ1-1; no definite D call. Germline CDR1 SQVTM, CDR2 ANQGSEA. The CDR3 extends over 12 amino acids. Trimming removed 1 base at V and 8 bases at J, with 11 bases between. CDR3 nucleotides: TGCAGCGTTGAAGGCAGGCAACCAGAAGCTTTCTTT. Translating it yields CSVEGRQPEAFF.

The chain recombines TRBV19 with TRBJ2-2; a possible D gene is TRBD1 (6 bases). The germline CDR1 and CDR2 sequences are LNHDA and SQIVND (reference sequence). Deletions cut 5 bases from V and 5 bases from J, with 12 bases between. This CDR3 contains 14 residues. CDR3 in DNA: TGTGCCAGTAGTGTCACAGGGAGTACCGGGGAGCTGTTTTTT. Translating gives CASSVTGSTGELFF.

The rearrangement joins TRBV7-2 to TRBJ1-1; possible D gene TRBD1, 6 bases. Trimming took off 4 bases at V and 2 bases at J, with 11 bases between the two ends. The length of the CDR3 is 14 residues. CDR1 is SGHTA, CDR2 FQGNSA, per germline. DNA for the CDR3: TGTGCCAGCAGCTCGTCCAGGGGCAACACTGAAGCTTTCTTT. It encodes CASSSSRGNTEAFF.

This clone was seen once. The chain combines TRBV19 with TRBJ2-2; D gene ambiguous. The CDR3 is made up of 15 amino acids. Germline-derived CDR1 and CDR2 are LNHDA and SQIVND (reference sequence). V lost 6 bases and J lost 1, with 12 bases in between. CDR3 sequence (DNA): TGTGCCAGTAGCTTCCTCACGGGGAACACCGGGGAGCTGTTTTTT. As protein: CASSFLTGNTGELFF. Full variable domain (missing parts from reference TRBV19 and TRBJ2-2): DGGITQSPKYLFRKEGQNVTLSCEQNLNHDAMYWYRQDPGQGLRLIYYSQIVNDFQKGDIAEGYSVSREKKESFPLTVTSAQKNPTAFYLCASSFLTGNTGELFFGEGSRLTVL.

The chain recombines TRBV27 with TRBJ1-1; D gene unclear. This CDR3 comprises 14 residues. Trimming cost V 8 bases and J 4 bases, with 17 bases left between them. Germline CDR1 reads MNHEY; CDR2 reads SMNVEV (reference sequence). The CDR3 nucleotides are TGTGCCAGCTGGACTGGGAGGCTGAGCACTGAAGCTTTCTTT. Translated, it gives CASWTGRLSTEAFF.